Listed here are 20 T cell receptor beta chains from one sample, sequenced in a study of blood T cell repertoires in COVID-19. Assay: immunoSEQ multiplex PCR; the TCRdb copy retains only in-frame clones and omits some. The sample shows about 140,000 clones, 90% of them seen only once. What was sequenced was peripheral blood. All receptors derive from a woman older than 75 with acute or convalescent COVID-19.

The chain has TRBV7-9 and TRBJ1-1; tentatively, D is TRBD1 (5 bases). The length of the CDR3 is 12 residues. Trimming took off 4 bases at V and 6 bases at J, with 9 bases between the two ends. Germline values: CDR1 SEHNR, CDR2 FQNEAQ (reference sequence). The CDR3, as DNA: TGTGCCAGCAGCTCGAGACAGTCTGAAGCTTTCTTT. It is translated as CASSSRQSEAFF.

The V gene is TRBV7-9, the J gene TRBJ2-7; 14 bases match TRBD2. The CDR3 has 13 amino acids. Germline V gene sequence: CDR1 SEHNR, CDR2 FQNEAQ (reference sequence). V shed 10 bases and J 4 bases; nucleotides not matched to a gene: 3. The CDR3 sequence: CATGLAGGYEQYF. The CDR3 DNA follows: TGTGCCACAGGACTAGCGGGGGGTTACGAGCAGTACTTC.

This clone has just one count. The CDR3 nucleotides are TGTGCCAGCAGCTCAACCGGGGTGAAACGGAACACTGAAGCTTTCTTT. The encoded protein is CASSSTGVKRNTEAFF. The V gene is TRBV7-9, the J gene TRBJ1-1; D ambiguous. V was cut by 4 bases and J by 1 base, with 16 bases left in between. The germline CDR1 and CDR2 sequences are SEHNR and FQNEAQ (reference sequence). The CDR3 length is 16 residues.

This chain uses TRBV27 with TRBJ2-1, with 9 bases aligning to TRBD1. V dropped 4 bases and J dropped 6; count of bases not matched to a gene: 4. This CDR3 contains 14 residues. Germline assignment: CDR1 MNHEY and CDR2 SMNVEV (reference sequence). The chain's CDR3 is CASSSPDRGNEQFF. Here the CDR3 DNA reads TGTGCCAGCAGTTCCCCGGACAGGGGCAATGAGCAGTTCTTC.

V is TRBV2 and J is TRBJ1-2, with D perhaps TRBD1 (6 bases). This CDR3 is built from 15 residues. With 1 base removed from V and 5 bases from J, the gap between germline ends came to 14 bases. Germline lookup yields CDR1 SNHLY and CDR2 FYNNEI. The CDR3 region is CASSEGGAGVYGYTF. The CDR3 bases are TGTGCCAGCAGTGAAGGTGGGGCAGGGGTATATGGCTACACCTTC.

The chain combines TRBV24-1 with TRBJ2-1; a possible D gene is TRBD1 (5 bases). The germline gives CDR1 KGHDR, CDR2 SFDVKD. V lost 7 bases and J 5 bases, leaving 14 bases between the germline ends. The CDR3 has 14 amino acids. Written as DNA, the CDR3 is TGTGCCACCAGCAGGGATGGCTCAAACAATGAGCAGTTCTTC. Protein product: CATSRDGSNNEQFF.

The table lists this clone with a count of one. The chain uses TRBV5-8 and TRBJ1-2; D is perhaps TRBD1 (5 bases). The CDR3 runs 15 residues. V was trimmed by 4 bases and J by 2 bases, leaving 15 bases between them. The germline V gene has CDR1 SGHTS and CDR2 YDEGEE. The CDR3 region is CASSLRGGRNYGYTF. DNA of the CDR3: TGTGCCAGCAGCCTTCGGGGGGGGAGGAACTATGGCTACACCTTC.

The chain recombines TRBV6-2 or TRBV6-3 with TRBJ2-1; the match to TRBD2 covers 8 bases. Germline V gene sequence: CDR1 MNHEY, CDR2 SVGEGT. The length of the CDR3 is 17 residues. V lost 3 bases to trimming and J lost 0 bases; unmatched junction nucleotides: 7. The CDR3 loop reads CASSYHLAGNSYNEQFF. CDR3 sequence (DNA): TGTGCCAGCAGTTATCACCTAGCGGGTAACTCCTACAATGAGCAGTTCTTC.

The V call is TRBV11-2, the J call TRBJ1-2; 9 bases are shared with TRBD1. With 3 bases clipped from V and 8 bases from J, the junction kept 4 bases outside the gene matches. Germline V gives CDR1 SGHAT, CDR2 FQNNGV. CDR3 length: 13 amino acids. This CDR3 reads CASSFTGGLGYTF. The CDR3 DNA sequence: TGTGCCAGCAGCTTCACAGGGGGCTTGGGCTACACCTTC.

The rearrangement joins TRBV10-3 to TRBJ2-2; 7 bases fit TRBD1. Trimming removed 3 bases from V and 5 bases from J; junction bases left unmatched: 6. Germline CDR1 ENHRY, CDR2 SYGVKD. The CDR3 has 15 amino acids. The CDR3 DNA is TGTGCCATCAGTGATGCAGGGGGAAGGACCGGGGAGCTGTTTTTT. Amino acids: CAISDAGGRTGELFF.

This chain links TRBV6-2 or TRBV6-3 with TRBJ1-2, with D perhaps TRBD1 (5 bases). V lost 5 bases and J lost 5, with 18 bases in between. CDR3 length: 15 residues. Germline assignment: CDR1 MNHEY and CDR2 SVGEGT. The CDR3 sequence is CASSRPGVDGYGYTF. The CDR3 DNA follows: TGTGCCAGCAGTCGACCGGGGGTTGATGGTTATGGCTACACCTTC.

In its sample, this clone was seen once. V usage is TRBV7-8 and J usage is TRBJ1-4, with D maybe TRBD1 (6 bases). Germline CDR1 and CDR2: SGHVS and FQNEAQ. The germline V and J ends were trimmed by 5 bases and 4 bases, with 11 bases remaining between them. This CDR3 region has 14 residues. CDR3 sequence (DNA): TGTGCCAGCAGCCGGGGACAAAGTAATGAAAAACTGTTTTTT. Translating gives CASSRGQSNEKLFF.

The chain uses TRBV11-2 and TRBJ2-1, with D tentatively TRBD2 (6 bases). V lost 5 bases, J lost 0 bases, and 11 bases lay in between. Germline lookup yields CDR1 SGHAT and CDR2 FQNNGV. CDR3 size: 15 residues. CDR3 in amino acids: CASSPGGYSYNEQFF. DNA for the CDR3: TGTGCCAGCAGCCCCGGGGGATACTCCTACAATGAGCAGTTCTTC.

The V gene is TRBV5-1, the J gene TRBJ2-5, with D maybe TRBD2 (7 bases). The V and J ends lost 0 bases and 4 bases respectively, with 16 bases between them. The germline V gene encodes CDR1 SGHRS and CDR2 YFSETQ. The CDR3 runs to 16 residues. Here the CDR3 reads CASSLDLGRGAETQYF. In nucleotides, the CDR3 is TGCGCCAGCAGCTTGGATTTGGGACGGGGGGCAGAGACCCAGTACTTC.

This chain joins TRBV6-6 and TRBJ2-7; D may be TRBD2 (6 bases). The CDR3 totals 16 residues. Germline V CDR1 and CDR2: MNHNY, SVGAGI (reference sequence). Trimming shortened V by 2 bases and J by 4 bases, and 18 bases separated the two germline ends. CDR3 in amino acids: CASSYPKLTGAYEQYF. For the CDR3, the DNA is TGTGCCAGCAGTTACCCTAAACTTACGGGAGCTTACGAGCAGTACTTC.

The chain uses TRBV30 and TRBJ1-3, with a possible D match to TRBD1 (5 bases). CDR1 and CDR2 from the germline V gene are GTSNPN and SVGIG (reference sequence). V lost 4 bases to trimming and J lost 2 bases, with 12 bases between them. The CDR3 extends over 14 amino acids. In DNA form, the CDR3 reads TGTGCCTGGACCCAGGGTACGACTGGAAACACCATATATTTT. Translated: CAWTQGTTGNTIYF.

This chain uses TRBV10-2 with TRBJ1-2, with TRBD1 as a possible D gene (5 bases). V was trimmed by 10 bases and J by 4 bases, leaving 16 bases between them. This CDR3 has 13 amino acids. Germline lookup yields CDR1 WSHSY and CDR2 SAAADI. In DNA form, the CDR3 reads TGCGCCATCTCAGCGACAGACAGCTATGGCTACACCTTC. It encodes CAISATDSYGYTF.

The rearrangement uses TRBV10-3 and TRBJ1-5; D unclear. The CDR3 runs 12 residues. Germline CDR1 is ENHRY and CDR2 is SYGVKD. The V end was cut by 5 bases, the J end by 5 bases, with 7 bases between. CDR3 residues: CAISRSDQPQHF. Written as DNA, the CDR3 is TGTGCCATCAGTCGTTCGGATCAGCCCCAGCATTTT.

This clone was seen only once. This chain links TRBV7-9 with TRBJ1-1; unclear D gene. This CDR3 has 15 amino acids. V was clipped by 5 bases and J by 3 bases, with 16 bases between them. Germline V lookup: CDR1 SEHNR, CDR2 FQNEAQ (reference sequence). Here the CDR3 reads CASSRTEGRHTEAFF. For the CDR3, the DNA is TGTGCCAGCAGCCGGACTGAGGGCCGACACACTGAAGCTTTCTTT.

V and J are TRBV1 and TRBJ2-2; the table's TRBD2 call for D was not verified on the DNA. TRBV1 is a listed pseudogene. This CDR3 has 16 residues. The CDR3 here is CTSSHGTGGRTGELFF. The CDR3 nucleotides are TGCACCAGCAGCCACGGGACGGGGGGCCGAACCGGGGAGCTGTTTTTT.